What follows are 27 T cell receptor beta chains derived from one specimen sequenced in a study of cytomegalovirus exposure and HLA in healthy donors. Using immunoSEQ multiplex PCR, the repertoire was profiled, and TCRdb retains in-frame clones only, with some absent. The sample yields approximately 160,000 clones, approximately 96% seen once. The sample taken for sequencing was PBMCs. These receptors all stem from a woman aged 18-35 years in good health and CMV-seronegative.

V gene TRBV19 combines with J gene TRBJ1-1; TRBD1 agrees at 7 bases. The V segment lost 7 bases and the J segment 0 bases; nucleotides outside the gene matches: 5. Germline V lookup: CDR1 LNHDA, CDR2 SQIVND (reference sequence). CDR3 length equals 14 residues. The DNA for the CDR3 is TGTGCCAGTAACCCGGGACAGATGAACACTGAAGCTTTCTTT. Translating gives CASNPGQMNTEAFF. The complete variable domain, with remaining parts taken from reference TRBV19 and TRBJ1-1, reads DGGITQSPKYLFRKEGQNVTLSCEQNLNHDAMYWYRQDPGQGLRLIYYSQIVNDFQKGDIAEGYSVSREKKESFPLTVTSAQKNPTAFYLCASNPGQMNTEAFFGQGTRLTVV.

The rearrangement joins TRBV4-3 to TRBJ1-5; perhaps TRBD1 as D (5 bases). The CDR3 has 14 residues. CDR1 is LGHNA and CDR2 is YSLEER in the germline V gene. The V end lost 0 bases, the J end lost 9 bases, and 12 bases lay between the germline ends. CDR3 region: CASSQDEAGGPQHF. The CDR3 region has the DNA TGCGCCAGCAGCCAAGATGAGGCGGGGGGGCCCCAGCATTTT.

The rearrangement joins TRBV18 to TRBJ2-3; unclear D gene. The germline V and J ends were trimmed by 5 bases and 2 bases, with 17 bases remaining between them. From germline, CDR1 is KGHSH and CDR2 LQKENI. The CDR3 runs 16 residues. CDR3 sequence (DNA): TGTGCCAGCTCATCGGGTAGAGGTCCAACCACAGATACGCAGTATTTT. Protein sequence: CASSSGRGPTTDTQYF. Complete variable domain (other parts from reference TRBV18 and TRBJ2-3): NAGVMQNPRHLVRRRGQEARLRCSPMKGHSHVYWYRQLPEEGLKFMVYLQKENIIDESGMPKERFSAEFPKEGPSILRIQQVVRGDSAAYFCASSSGRGPTTDTQYFGPGTRLTVL.

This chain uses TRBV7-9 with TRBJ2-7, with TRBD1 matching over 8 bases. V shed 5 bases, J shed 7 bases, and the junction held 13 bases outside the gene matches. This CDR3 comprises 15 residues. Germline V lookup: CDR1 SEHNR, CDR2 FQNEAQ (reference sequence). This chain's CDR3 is CASSLWRTGYSEQYF. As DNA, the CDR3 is TGTGCCAGCAGCCTTTGGCGGACAGGGTATTCGGAGCAGTACTTC.

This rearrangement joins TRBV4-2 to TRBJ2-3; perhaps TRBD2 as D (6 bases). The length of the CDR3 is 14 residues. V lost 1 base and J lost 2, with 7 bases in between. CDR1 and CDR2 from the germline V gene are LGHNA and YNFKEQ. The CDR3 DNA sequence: TGTGCCAGCAGCCAAGGACTAGACACAGATACGCAGTATTTT. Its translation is CASSQGLDTDTQYF.

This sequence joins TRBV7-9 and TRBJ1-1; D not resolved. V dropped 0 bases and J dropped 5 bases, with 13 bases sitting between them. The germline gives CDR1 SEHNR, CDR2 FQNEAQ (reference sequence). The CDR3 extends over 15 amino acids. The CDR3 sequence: CASSLASQGGTEAFF. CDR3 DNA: TGTGCCAGCAGCTTAGCGTCTCAAGGAGGAACTGAAGCTTTCTTT.

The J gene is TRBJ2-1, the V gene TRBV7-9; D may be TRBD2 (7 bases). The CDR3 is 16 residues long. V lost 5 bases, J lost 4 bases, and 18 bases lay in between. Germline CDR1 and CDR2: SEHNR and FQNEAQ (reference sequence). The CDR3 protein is CASSLGAGAPYNEQFF. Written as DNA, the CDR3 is TGTGCCAGCAGCCTGGGCGCGGGGGCGCCTTACAATGAGCAGTTCTTC.

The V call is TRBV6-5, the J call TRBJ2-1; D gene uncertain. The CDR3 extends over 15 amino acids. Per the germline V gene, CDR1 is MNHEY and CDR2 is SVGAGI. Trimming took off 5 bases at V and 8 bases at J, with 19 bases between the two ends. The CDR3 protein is CASSPDRVRGHEQFF. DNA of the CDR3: TGTGCCAGCAGTCCCGACCGGGTTAGAGGTCATGAGCAGTTCTTC.

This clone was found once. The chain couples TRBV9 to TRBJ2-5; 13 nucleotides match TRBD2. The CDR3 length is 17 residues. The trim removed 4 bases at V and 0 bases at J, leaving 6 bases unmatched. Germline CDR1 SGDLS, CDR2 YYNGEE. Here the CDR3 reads CASSLGGLAGDQETQYF. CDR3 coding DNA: TGTGCCAGCAGCCTTGGAGGACTAGCGGGGGACCAAGAGACCCAGTACTTC. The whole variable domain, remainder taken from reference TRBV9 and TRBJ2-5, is DSGVTQTPKHLITATGQRVTLRCSPRSGDLSVYWYQQSLDQGLQFLIQYYNGEERAKGNILERFSAQQFPDLHSELNLSSLELGDSALYFCASSLGGLAGDQETQYFGPGTRLLVL.

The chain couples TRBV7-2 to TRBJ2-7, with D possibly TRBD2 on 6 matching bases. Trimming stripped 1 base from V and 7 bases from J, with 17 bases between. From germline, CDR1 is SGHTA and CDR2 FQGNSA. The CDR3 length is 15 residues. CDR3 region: CASSLVGGTPLEQYF. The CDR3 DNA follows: TGTGCCAGCAGCTTAGTAGGCGGGACCCCCTTGGAGCAGTACTTC.

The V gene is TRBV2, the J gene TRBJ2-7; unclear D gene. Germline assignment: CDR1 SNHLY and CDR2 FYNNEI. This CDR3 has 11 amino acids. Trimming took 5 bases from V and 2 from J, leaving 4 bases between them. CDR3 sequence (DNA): TGTGCCAGCAGTTTAACCTACGAGCAGTACTTC. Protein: CASSLTYEQYF.

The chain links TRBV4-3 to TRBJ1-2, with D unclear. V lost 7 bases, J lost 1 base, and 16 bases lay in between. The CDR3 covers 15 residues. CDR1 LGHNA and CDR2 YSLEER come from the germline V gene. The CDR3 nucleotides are TGCGCCAGCACCCCCAGCCTGACAAATAACTATGGCTACACCTTC. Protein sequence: CASTPSLTNNYGYTF.

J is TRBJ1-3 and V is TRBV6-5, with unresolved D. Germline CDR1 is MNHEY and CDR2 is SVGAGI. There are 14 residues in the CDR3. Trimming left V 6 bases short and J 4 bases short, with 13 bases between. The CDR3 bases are TGTGCCAGCAGCGTGAGCGACCGAGGAAACACCATATATTTT. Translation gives CASSVSDRGNTIYF.

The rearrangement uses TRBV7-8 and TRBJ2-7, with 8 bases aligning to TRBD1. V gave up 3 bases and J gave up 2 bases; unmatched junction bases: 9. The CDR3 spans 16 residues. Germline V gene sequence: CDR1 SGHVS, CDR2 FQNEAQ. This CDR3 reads CASSFRQGTGAYEQYF. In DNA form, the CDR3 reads TGTGCCAGCAGCTTTAGACAAGGGACAGGAGCCTACGAGCAGTACTTC.

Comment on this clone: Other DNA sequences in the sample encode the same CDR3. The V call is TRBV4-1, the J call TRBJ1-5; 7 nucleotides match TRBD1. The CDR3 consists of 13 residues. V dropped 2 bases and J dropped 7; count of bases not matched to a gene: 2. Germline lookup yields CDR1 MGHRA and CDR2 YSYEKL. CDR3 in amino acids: CASSQRTGQPQHF. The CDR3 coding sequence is TGCGCCAGCAGCCAACGGACAGGACAGCCCCAGCATTTT.

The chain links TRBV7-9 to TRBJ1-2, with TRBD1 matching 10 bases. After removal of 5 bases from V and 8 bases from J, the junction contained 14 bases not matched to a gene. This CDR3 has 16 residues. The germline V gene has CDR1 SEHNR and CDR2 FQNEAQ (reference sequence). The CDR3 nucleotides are TGTGCCAGCAGCCTCCTCGGGACAGGGGACTTGGCCGGCTACACCTTC. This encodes CASSLLGTGDLAGYTF.

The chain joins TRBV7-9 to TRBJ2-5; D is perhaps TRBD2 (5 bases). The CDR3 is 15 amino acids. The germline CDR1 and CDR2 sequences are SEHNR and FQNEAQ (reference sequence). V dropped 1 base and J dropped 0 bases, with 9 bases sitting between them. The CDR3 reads CASSLGAGNQETQYF. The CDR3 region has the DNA TGTGCCAGCAGCTTAGGAGCCGGGAACCAAGAGACCCAGTACTTC. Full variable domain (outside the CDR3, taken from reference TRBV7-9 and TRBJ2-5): DTGVSQNPRHKITKRGQNVTFRCDPISEHNRLYWYRQTLGQGPEFLTYFQNEAQLEKSRLLSDRFSAERPKGSFSTLEIQRTEQGDSAMYLCASSLGAGNQETQYFGPGTRLLVL.

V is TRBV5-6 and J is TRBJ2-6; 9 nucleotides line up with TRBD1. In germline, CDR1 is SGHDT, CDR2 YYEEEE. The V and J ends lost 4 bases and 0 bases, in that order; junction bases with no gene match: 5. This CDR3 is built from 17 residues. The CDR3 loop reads CASSAGTGSSGANVLTF. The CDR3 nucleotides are TGTGCCAGCAGCGCCGGGACAGGGAGCTCTGGGGCCAACGTCCTGACTTTC.

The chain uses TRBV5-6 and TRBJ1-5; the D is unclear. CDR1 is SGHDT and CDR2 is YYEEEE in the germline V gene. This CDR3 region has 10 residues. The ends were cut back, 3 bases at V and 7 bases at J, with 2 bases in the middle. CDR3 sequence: CASSSQPQHF. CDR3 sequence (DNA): TGTGCCAGCAGCTCGCAGCCCCAGCATTTT.

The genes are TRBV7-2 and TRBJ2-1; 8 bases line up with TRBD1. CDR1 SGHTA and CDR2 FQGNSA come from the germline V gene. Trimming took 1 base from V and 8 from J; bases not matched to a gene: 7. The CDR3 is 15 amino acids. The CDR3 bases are TGTGCCAGCAGCTTAGAGGCAGGGGGCTGGCATGAGCAGTTCTTC. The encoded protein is CASSLEAGGWHEQFF.

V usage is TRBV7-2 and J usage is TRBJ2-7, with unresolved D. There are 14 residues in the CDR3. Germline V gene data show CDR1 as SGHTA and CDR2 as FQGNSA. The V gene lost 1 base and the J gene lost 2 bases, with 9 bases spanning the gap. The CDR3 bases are TGTGCCAGCAGCTTAGGTTTTCACACCTACGAGCAGTACTTC. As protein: CASSLGFHTYEQYF.

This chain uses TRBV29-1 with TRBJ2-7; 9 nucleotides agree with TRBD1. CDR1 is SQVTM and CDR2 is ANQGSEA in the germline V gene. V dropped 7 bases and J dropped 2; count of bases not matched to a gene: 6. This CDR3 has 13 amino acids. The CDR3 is CSAGQGKTYEQYF. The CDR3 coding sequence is TGCAGCGCTGGACAGGGGAAAACCTACGAGCAGTACTTC.

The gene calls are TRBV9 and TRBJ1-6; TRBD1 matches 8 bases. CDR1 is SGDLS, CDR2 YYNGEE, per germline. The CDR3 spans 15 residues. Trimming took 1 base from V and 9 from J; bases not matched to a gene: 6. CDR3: CASSVQGAQSSPLHF. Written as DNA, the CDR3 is TGTGCCAGCAGCGTACAGGGGGCGCAGAGTTCACCCCTCCACTTT.

This CDR3 reads CASSPSGGPYNEQFF. The CDR3 bases are TGTGCCAGCAGTCCCAGCGGGGGCCCATACAATGAGCAGTTCTTC. The chain carries TRBV9 and TRBJ2-1, with TRBD2 matching 8 bases. The junction had 8 bases not matched to a gene; V was cut back by 5 bases and J by 4 bases. The CDR3 runs 15 residues. Germline CDR1 reads SGDLS; CDR2 reads YYNGEE. Full variable domain (remainder filled in from reference TRBV9 and TRBJ2-1): DSGVTQTPKHLITATGQRVTLRCSPRSGDLSVYWYQQSLDQGLQFLIQYYNGEERAKGNILERFSAQQFPDLHSELNLSSLELGDSALYFCASSPSGGPYNEQFFGPGTRLTVL.

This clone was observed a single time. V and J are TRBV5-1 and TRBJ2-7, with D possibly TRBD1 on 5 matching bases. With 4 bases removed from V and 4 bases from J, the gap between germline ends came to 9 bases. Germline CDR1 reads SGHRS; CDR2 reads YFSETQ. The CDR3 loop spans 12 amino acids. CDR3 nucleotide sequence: TGCGCCAGCAGCGGGCCAGGGTACGAGCAGTACTTC. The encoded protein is CASSGPGYEQYF.

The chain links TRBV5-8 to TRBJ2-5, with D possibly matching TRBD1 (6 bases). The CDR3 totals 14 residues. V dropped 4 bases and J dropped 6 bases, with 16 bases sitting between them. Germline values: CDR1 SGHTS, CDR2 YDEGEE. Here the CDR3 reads CASSASTGLKTQYF. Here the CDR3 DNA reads TGTGCCAGCAGCGCATCTACAGGGCTGAAGACCCAGTACTTC.

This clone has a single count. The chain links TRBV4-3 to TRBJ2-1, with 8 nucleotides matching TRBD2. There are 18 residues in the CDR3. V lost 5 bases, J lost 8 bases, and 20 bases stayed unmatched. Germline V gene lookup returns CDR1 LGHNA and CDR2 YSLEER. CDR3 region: CASSETSGPTNPEDEQFF. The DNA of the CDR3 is TGCGCCAGCAGCGAAACTAGCGGACCGACCAACCCGGAAGATGAGCAGTTCTTC.